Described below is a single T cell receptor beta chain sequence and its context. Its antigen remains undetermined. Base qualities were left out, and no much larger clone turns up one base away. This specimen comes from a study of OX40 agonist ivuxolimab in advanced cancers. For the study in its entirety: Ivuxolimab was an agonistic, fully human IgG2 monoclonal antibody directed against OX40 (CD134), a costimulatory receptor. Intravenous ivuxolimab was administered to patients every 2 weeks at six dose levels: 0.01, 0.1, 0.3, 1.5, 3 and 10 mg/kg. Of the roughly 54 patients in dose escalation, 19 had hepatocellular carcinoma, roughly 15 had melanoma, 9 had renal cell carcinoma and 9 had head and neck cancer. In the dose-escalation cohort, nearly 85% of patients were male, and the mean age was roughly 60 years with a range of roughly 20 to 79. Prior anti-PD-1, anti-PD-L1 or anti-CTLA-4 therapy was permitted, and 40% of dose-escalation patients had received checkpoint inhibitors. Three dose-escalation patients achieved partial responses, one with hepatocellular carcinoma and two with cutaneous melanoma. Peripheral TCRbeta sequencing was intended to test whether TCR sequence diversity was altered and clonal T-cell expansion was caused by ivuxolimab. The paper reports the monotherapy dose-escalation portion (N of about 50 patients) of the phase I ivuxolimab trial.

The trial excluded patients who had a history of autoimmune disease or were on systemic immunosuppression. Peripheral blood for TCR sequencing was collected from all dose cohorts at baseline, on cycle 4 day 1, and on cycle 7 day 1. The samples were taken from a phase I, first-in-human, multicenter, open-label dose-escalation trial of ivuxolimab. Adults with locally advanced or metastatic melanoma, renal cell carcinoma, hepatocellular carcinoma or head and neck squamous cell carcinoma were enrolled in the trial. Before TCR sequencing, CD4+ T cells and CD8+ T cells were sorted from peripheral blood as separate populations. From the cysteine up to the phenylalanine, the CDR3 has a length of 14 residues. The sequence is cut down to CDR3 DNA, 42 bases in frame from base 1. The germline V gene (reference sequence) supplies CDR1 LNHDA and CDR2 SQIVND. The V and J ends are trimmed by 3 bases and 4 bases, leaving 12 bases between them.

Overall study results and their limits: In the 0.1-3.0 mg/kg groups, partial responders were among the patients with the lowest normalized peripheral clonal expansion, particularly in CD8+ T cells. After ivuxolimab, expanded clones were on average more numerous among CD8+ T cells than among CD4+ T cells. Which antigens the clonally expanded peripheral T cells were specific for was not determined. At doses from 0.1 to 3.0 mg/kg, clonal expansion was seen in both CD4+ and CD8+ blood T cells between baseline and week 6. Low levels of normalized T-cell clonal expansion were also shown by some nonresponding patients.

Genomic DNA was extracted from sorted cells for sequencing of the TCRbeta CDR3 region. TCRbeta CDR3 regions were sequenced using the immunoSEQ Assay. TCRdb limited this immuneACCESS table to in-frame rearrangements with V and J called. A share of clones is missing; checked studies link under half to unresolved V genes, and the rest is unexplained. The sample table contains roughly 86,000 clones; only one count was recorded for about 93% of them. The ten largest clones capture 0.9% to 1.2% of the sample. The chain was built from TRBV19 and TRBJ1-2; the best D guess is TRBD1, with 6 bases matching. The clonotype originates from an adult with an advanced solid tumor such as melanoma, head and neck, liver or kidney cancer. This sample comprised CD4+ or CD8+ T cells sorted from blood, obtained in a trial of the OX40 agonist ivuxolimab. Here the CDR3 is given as CASSIGTSLYGYTF. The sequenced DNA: TGTGCCAGTAGTATTGGGACAAGCCTCTATGGCTACACCTTC.